One sample yielded the 18 T cell receptor beta chains listed below, sequenced in a study of blood T cells in healthy people across ages. The second PCR ran about 6 to 12 cycles with a sample-barcoded 5' primer and J-beta primers. One entry per CDR3 protein results from TCRdb running MiXCR on the 5' RACE reads. The repertoire holds roughly 1,500,000 distinct CDR3 sequences, with about 35% as singletons. Sequenced sample: blood. These receptor sequences come from a woman aged 30 to 39 in good health.

This clonotype came up a few times. The chain employs TRBV29-1 and TRBJ2-1; TRBD1 agrees at 11 bases. Trimming removed 4 bases from V and 8 bases from J; junction bases left unmatched: 4. Looked up from germline, CDR1 is SQVTM and CDR2 is ANQGSEA. This CDR3 is built from 13 residues. CDR3 sequence reads: CSVGTGGWDEQFF. In DNA form, the CDR3 reads TGCAGCGTTGGGACAGGGGGCTGGGATGAGCAGTTCTTC.

The chain links TRBV20-1 to TRBJ2-7; 11 bases match TRBD2. Trimming took 1 base from V and 2 from J; bases not matched to a gene: 4. The CDR3 length is 15 residues. Germline assignment: CDR1 DFQATT and CDR2 SNEGSKA (reference sequence). DNA of the CDR3: TGCAGTGCTAGAGGGACTAGCGGGTCAACCTACGAGCAGTACTTC. This sequence encodes CSARGTSGSTYEQYF.

The J gene is TRBJ1-1, the V gene TRBV20-1; D is unclear. V lost 2 bases, J lost 4 bases, and 14 bases lay in between. Germline V gene data show CDR1 as DFQATT and CDR2 as SNEGSKA (reference sequence). This CDR3 has 14 amino acids. The CDR3 spells CSARSLGSFTEAFF. The CDR3 coding sequence is TGCAGTGCTAGATCCCTTGGTAGTTTCACTGAAGCTTTCTTT.

This clonotype was detected only a few times. The chain joins TRBV27 to TRBJ2-7; D remains unclear. V was clipped by 5 bases and J by 3 bases, with 14 bases between them. Germline CDR1 is MNHEY and CDR2 is SMNVEV (reference sequence). CDR3 size: 14 residues. Written as DNA, the CDR3 is TGTGCCAGCAGTGGAAGCATATCTGTCTACGAGCAGTACTTC. Translated: CASSGSISVYEQYF.

This chain uses TRBV30 with TRBJ2-5; possible D gene TRBD2, 5 bases. There are 13 residues in the CDR3. CDR1 and CDR2 from the germline V gene are GTSNPN and SVGIG (reference sequence). The V gene lost 0 bases and the J gene lost 5 bases, with 10 bases spanning the gap. CDR3 sequence reads: CAWSVLLVETQYF. The CDR3 bases are TGTGCCTGGAGTGTACTACTAGTCGAGACCCAGTACTTC.

The chain combines TRBV11-2 with TRBJ2-1; D is undetermined. The CDR3 runs to 15 residues. V was cut by 2 bases and J by 5 bases, with 13 bases left in between. The germline V gene has CDR1 SGHAT and CDR2 FQNNGV. CDR3 DNA: TGTGCCAGCAGCTTAATGGCTAGTGGAGACAATGAGCAGTTCTTC. Its protein product is CASSLMASGDNEQFF.

This clonotype was seen many times. This chain links TRBV4-1 with TRBJ2-1; D call uncertain. This CDR3 spans 13 amino acids. V dropped 2 bases and J dropped 6 bases, with 8 bases sitting between them. Germline values: CDR1 MGHRA, CDR2 YSYEKL. The CDR3 is CASSQLGSNEQFF. Written as DNA, the CDR3 is TGCGCCAGCAGCCAACTTGGAAGCAATGAGCAGTTCTTC.

The chain uses TRBV7-8 and TRBJ1-4; no definite D call. Germline V gene data show CDR1 as SGHVS and CDR2 as FQNEAQ. This CDR3 is 15 amino acids long. Trimming took off 5 bases at V and 8 bases at J, with 18 bases between the two ends. This CDR3 reads CASSKLQPSEEKLFF. CDR3 sequence (DNA): TGTGCCAGCAGCAAACTACAGCCTTCCGAGGAAAAACTGTTTTTT.

The chain links TRBV28 to TRBJ2-1, with 11 bases matching TRBD2. The ends lost 7 bases at V and 1 base at J; junction bases unmatched: 6. The CDR3 spans 16 residues. In germline, CDR1 is MDHEN, CDR2 SYDVKM. The CDR3 bases are TGTGCCAGCAACCCCTTAGCGGGAGGGTCCTACAATGAGCAGTTCTTC. Residues: CASNPLAGGSYNEQFF.

V and J are TRBV7-8 and TRBJ2-7; D is undetermined. V was pared by 5 bases and J by 5 bases, with 19 bases between. The CDR3 sequence is 15 residues long. Germline V gene lookup returns CDR1 SGHVS and CDR2 FQNEAQ. The CDR3 loop is CASSPITHGKDEQYF. DNA of the CDR3: TGTGCCAGCAGCCCCATCACCCACGGTAAAGACGAGCAGTACTTC.

The chain links TRBV7-2 to TRBJ2-5; D is uncertain. Trimming took off 7 bases at V and 4 bases at J, with 19 bases between the two ends. CDR1 is SGHTA, CDR2 FQGNSA, per germline. This CDR3 contains 15 residues. CDR3 protein: CASTSTIGWPETQYF. DNA of the CDR3: TGTGCCAGCACCTCTACCATCGGGTGGCCAGAGACCCAGTACTTC.

J is TRBJ2-1 and V is TRBV7-9; 9 bases map to TRBD2. The trim removed 5 bases at V and 7 bases at J, leaving 12 bases unmatched. The V gene's germline CDR1 is SEHNR and CDR2 FQNEAQ (reference sequence). The CDR3 has 16 residues. CDR3 DNA: TGTGCCAGCAGCCCAACCGGGGCGGGAGGGCCTAATGAGCAGTTCTTC. Encoded protein: CASSPTGAGGPNEQFF.

The chain has TRBV20-1 and TRBJ2-1; 8 bases agree with TRBD2. V lost 1 base to trimming and J lost 5 bases; unmatched junction nucleotides: 7. The CDR3 has 15 amino acids. Germline CDR1 DFQATT, CDR2 SNEGSKA (reference sequence). The CDR3 DNA is TGCAGTGCTAGAGGGAGCGGGGGTTACGACAATGAGCAGTTCTTC. Amino acid sequence: CSARGSGGYDNEQFF.

This clonotype was counted many times. The V call is TRBV5-1, the J call TRBJ2-1; 11 bases align to TRBD2. There are 16 residues in the CDR3. Germline V gene lookup returns CDR1 SGHRS and CDR2 YFSETQ. Trimming at V came to 4 bases and at J to 0 bases, leaving 3 bases not matched to a gene. The CDR3 DNA sequence: TGCGCCAGCAGCAGAACTAGCGGGAGCTCCTACAATGAGCAGTTCTTC. This gives the protein CASSRTSGSSYNEQFF.

A word on this clonotype: Compared with germline, one end of the junction differs, possibly owing to a read error. CDR3 sequence reads: CANSLAGGPNEQFF. The CDR3, as DNA: TGTGCCAACAGTTTAGCGGGAGGGCCTAATGAGCAGTTCTTC. The chain combines TRBV27 with TRBJ2-1; TRBD2 aligns across 11 bases. The CDR3 runs to 14 residues. Germline CDR1 MNHEY, CDR2 SMNVEV (reference sequence).

The rearrangement uses TRBV2 and TRBJ1-2, with D uncertain. Germline-derived CDR1 and CDR2 are SNHLY and FYNNEI. V lost 6 bases, J lost 7 bases, and 15 bases lay in between. CDR3 size: 13 residues. DNA for the CDR3: TGTGCCAGCAGCGCTGCGGAGAGGGCTGGCTACACCTTC. Its protein product is CASSAAERAGYTF.

V gene TRBV2 combines with J gene TRBJ1-4, with D maybe TRBD1 (5 bases). This CDR3 is built from 13 residues. Germline V CDR1 and CDR2: SNHLY, FYNNEI. Trimming stripped 9 bases from V and 7 bases from J, with 15 bases between. The CDR3 region is CARRSGDGEKLFF. The CDR3 region has the DNA TGTGCCAGGAGATCGGGGGACGGTGAAAAACTGTTTTTT.

About this clonotype itself: Its ends do not fully match the called genes, so a read error is possible. The chain links TRBV13 to TRBJ2-6; D perhaps matches TRBD1 (5 bases). This CDR3 region has 15 residues. Germline lookup yields CDR1 PRHDT and CDR2 FYEKMQ (reference sequence). This CDR3 reads CASSLGLPGANALTF. CDR3 nucleotides: TGTGCCAGCAGCTTAGGCCTTCCTGGGGCCAACGCCCTGACTTTC.